Each of the 5 T cell receptor beta chains below was sequenced from the same sample in a study of neurological immune-mediated disorders. TCRdb re-called the 5' RACE reads with MiXCR, one entry per CDR3 protein. The sample records around 53,000 distinct CDR3 sequences, roughly 4.4% being singletons. Input material: PBMCs. All receptors derive from a man in his forties or fifties with multiple sclerosis.

In its sample, this clonotype was seen many times. This chain joins TRBV5-4 and TRBJ2-3; no reliable D call. Trimming shortened V by 0 bases and J by 7 bases, and 9 bases separated the two germline ends. Germline lookup yields CDR1 SGHNT and CDR2 YYREEE (reference sequence). This CDR3 spans 13 amino acids. CDR3 in DNA: TGTGCCAGCAGCTTGGAAGGGCCCTATACGCAGTATTTT. Translation gives CASSLEGPYTQYF.

In this sample, this clonotype turned up many times. This chain links TRBV5-5 with TRBJ2-1, with D perhaps matching TRBD2 (6 bases). Per germline, CDR1 SGHKS and CDR2 YYEKEE (reference sequence). This CDR3 is built from 17 residues. The ends were cut back, 3 bases at V and 9 bases at J, with 25 bases in the middle. The CDR3 nucleotides are TGTGCCAGCAGCTCGGTAAGGCTAGCGATCCTCGGTGCTGAGCAGTTCTTC. Its protein is CASSSVRLAILGAEQFF.

This clonotype was seen ten or more times. The V call is TRBV20-1, the J call TRBJ2-7; 9 bases match TRBD2. The ends lost 0 bases at V and 4 bases at J; junction bases unmatched: 7. The CDR3 consists of 15 residues. CDR1 and CDR2 (germline): DFQATT, SNEGSKA (reference sequence). CDR3 sequence: CSARDFGGGVYEQYF. DNA for the CDR3: TGCAGTGCTAGAGATTTCGGCGGGGGGGTATACGAGCAGTACTTC.

Note on this clonotype: Given a much more abundant clone one base away, this may be a read error. The chain combines TRBV24-1 with TRBJ2-1, with D unclear. The V gene's germline CDR1 is KGHDR and CDR2 SFDVKD. The CDR3 loop spans 11 amino acids. Trimming cost V 6 bases and J 6 bases, with 5 bases left between them. The DNA for the CDR3 is TGTGCCACCAGTAACAGCAATGAGCAGTTCTTC. It codes for CATSNSNEQFF.

Many counts were recorded for this clonotype. V and J are TRBV29-1 and TRBJ1-2; possibly TRBD1 for D (6 bases). The CDR3 extends over 11 amino acids. Between the trimmed V and J ends, which lost 6 bases and 8 bases, there was a span of 13 bases. The germline gives CDR1 SQVTM, CDR2 ANQGSEA. The CDR3 nucleotides read TGCAGCGTCGAGAACAGGGACGGCTACACCTTC. Its translation: CSVENRDGYTF.